The clone carrying this T cell receptor (beta chain) was counted many times. Its target is unknown. This specimen comes from a study of CD8+CD57+ T cells in acquired aplastic anemia. General observations from the study: The same twenty-nine CD8+ CDR3 sequences occurred in patients and in controls.

Sequencing was done on patients that had shown CD8+CD57+ cell expansion by flow cytometry. V was pared by 5 bases and J by 2 bases, with 14 bases of the junction left unmatched. The CDR3 has 18 residues. Germline CDR1 LNHDA, CDR2 SQIVND (reference sequence). Genomic DNA templated the TCR beta VDJ and CDR3 profiling. One entry per CDR3 protein, called by TCRdb with MiXCR from the reads. Of approximately 300,000 distinct CDR3 sequences in the sample, about 50% were seen once. The TCR sequence derives from a human donor with aplastic anemia. Sequencing was performed on sorted CD4+, CD8+, or CD8+CD57+ T cells (not recorded which) from PBMCs. The genes are TRBV19 and TRBJ1-2; TRBD1 agrees at 10 bases. CDR3 in DNA: TGTGCCAGTAGTCCGCTCGCTCCCTCGGACAGGGGGAACTATGGCTACACCTTC. This gives the protein CASSPLAPSDRGNYGYTF.